The 12 T cell receptor beta chains below come from one sample, sequenced in a study of blood T cell repertoires in COVID-19. Profiling relied on immunoSEQ multiplex PCR, and the TCRdb table lists in-frame clones only, not all of them. The sample yields roughly 42,000 clones, around 85% seen once. Sequences were obtained from peripheral blood. These TCRs come from a human donor in a cohort sampled during active COVID-19.

The rearrangement links TRBV12-3 or TRBV12-4 to TRBJ1-1; D uncertain. The CDR3 runs 12 residues. The V end was cut by 1 base, the J end by 5 bases, with 5 bases between. The CDR3 is CASSLGVTEAFF. The CDR3 bases are TGTGCCAGCAGTTTAGGAGTTACTGAAGCTTTCTTT.

J is TRBJ2-6 and V is TRBV5-1, with a weak D call TRBD1 (6 bases). The germline gives CDR1 SGHRS, CDR2 YFSETQ. Trimming left V 1 base short and J 4 bases short, with 9 bases between. The CDR3 loop spans 15 amino acids. The CDR3 nucleotides read TGCGCCAGCAGCTTGACAGGGAGCGGGGCCAACGTCCTGACTTTC. Amino acids: CASSLTGSGANVLTF. Combining the CDR3 with reference TRBV5-1 and TRBJ2-6 gives the whole variable domain KAGVTQTPRYLIKTRGQQVTLSCSPISGHRSVSWYQQTPGQGLQFLFEYFSETQRNKGNFPGRFSGRQFSNSRSEMNVSTLELGDSALYLCASSLTGSGANVLTFGAGSRLTVL.

The V gene is TRBV18, the J gene TRBJ2-1; weak D call: TRBD2 (5 bases). The germline V gene has CDR1 KGHSH and CDR2 LQKENI. Deletions cut 6 bases from V and 12 bases from J, with 15 bases between. The CDR3 runs to 12 residues. CDR3 loop: CASSYKEDVQFF. The CDR3 DNA reads TGTGCCAGCTCTTACAAGGAGGATGTGCAGTTCTTC.

The chain is built from TRBV3-1 (or the pseudogene TRBV3-2) and TRBJ1-5, with 7 bases aligning to TRBD1. This CDR3 comprises 14 residues. CDR1 and CDR2 (germline): LGHDT, YNNKEL (reference sequence). The V and J ends lost 4 bases and 5 bases, in that order; junction bases with no gene match: 5. The CDR3 nucleotides are TGTGCCAGCAGCCGACAGGGTTACGATCAGCCCCAGCATTTT. This encodes CASSRQGYDQPQHF.

This clone was found once. The V and J genes are TRBV2 and TRBJ2-2, with D perhaps matching TRBD1 (6 bases). Trimming cost V 6 bases and J 7 bases, with 15 bases left between them. The CDR3 has 14 residues. In germline, CDR1 is SNHLY, CDR2 FYNNEI. The CDR3 is CASSGPGQGGELFF. The CDR3 DNA reads TGTGCCAGCAGCGGTCCGGGACAAGGCGGGGAGCTGTTTTTT.

This sequence joins TRBV2 and TRBJ2-7; no reliable D call. Trimming stripped 5 bases from V and 6 bases from J, with 8 bases between. The V gene's germline CDR1 is SNHLY and CDR2 FYNNEI. The CDR3 spans 11 residues. The CDR3 protein is CASSLLREQYF. The CDR3 DNA reads as TGTGCCAGCAGTTTATTGCGCGAGCAGTACTTC.

The chain joins TRBV7-2 to TRBJ2-1, with 7 positions matching TRBD2. With V trimmed by 5 bases and J by 10 bases, 2 bases remained unmatched. The CDR3 has 11 amino acids. CDR1 SGHTA and CDR2 FQGNSA come from the germline V gene. DNA for the CDR3: TGTGCCAGCAGCCAGACTAGCGAGCAGTTCTTC. Protein: CASSQTSEQFF. Based on the CDR3 plus reference TRBV7-2 and TRBJ2-1, the full variable domain is GAGVSQSPSNKVTEKGKDVELRCDPISGHTALYWYRQSLGQGLEFLIYFQGNSAPDKSGLPSDRFSAERTGGSVSTLTIQRTQQEDSAVYLCASSQTSEQFFGPGTRLTVL.

This clone was recorded only once. The chain is built from TRBV18 and TRBJ2-1, with TRBD2 identical over 9 bases. V was pared by 3 bases and J by 8 bases, with 17 bases of the junction left unmatched. The CDR3 spans 18 residues. CDR1 and CDR2 (germline): KGHSH, LQKENI. The CDR3 spells CASSPSGIAGAVWDEQFF. The CDR3 bases are TGTGCCAGCTCACCCTCGGGCATAGCGGGGGCCGTGTGGGATGAGCAGTTCTTC.

The V and J genes are TRBV7-2 and TRBJ2-5; 10 positions match TRBD2. The J segment lost 4 bases and the V segment lost 1 base, leaving 6 bases of the junction unmatched. Germline V lookup: CDR1 SGHTA, CDR2 FQGNSA. This CDR3 region has 16 residues. The DNA for the CDR3 is TGTGCCAGCAGCTTAGGGAGCGGGAGGGGGCCAGAGACCCAGTACTTC. This encodes CASSLGSGRGPETQYF.

V usage is TRBV4-2 and J usage is TRBJ1-5; weak D call: TRBD1 (5 bases). The CDR3 is made up of 12 amino acids. Germline assignment: CDR1 LGHNA and CDR2 YNFKEQ. V was clipped by 1 base and J by 11 bases, with 9 bases between them. CDR3 region: CASSQVGQAQHF. For the CDR3, the DNA is TGTGCCAGCAGCCAAGTGGGGCAAGCCCAGCATTTT.

The chain combines TRBV9 with TRBJ2-1, with 10 bases lining up with TRBD1. From germline, CDR1 is SGDLS and CDR2 YYNGEE. The CDR3 contains 15 residues. Trimming took 2 bases from V and 1 from J; bases not matched to a gene: 0. The CDR3 nucleotides read TGTGCCAGCAGCGTGGGACAGGGGTCCTACAATGAGCAGTTCTTC. As protein: CASSVGQGSYNEQFF.

The genes are TRBV28 and TRBJ2-3, with D possibly matching TRBD2 (7 bases). Germline V gives CDR1 MDHEN, CDR2 SYDVKM. Trimming shortened V by 3 bases and J by 2 bases, and 12 bases separated the two germline ends. The length of the CDR3 is 15 residues. CDR3 region: CASSLAGAFTDTQYF. Written as DNA, the CDR3 is TGTGCCAGCAGTTTGGCGGGGGCATTCACAGATACGCAGTATTTT.